This entry lists 21 T cell receptor beta chains sequenced from one sample in a study of blood T cells in healthy people across ages. A J-beta primer mix and a sample-barcoded 5' primer were used in a second PCR of about 6 to 12 cycles. MiXCR, applied by TCRdb to the 5' RACE reads, yields one record per CDR3 protein. The table shows 700,000 or so distinct CDR3 sequences, with roughly two fifths occurring only once. The material sequenced was blood. These receptors came from a man at least 80 years old in good health.

The rearrangement links TRBV9 to TRBJ2-3, with D unresolved. This CDR3 contains 14 residues. From germline, CDR1 is SGDLS and CDR2 YYNGEE. V was clipped by 3 bases and J by 2 bases, with 10 bases between them. The DNA for the CDR3 is TGTGCCAGCAGCGCCCTTGGGGACACAGATACGCAGTATTTT. This gives the protein CASSALGDTDTQYF.

Written as DNA, the CDR3 is TGTGCCAGCAGCGGGGTCTCCTCCTACAATGAGCAGTACTTC. Amino acid sequence: CASSGVSSYNEQYF. The V and J genes are TRBV6-2 or TRBV6-3 and TRBJ2-5, with D tentatively TRBD2 (5 bases). This CDR3 is 14 amino acids long. With 6 bases removed from V and 11 bases from J, the gap between germline ends came to 22 bases. Germline-derived CDR1 and CDR2 are MNHEY and SVGEGT.

V and J are TRBV28 and TRBJ2-5; D unclear. CDR3 length: 15 residues. The germline V and J ends were trimmed by 5 bases and 0 bases, with 13 bases remaining between them. The V gene's germline CDR1 is MDHEN and CDR2 SYDVKM. The CDR3 region is CASSPWASYQETQYF. As DNA, the CDR3 is TGTGCCAGCAGTCCATGGGCCTCGTACCAAGAGACCCAGTACTTC.

This clonotype was counted only a few times. The V call is TRBV5-1, the J call TRBJ2-7; D is unclear. V lost 2 bases and J lost 5, with 17 bases in between. CDR1 is SGHRS and CDR2 is YFSETQ in the germline V gene. This CDR3 has 15 amino acids. DNA for the CDR3: TGCGCCAGCAGCTTCGCAGGACCGATGAGCCACGAGCAGTACTTC. It codes for CASSFAGPMSHEQYF.

V is TRBV7-2 and J is TRBJ2-7; a possible D gene is TRBD2 (7 bases). Looked up from germline, CDR1 is SGHTA and CDR2 is FQGNSA. V was cut by 7 bases and J by 6 bases, with 10 bases left in between. The CDR3 covers 11 residues. The CDR3 coding sequence is TGTGCCAGCAAGGGGGAGGGCGAGCAGTACTTC. Translation: CASKGEGEQYF.

The chain carries TRBV5-1 and TRBJ2-1, with TRBD1 matching 10 bases. The J call may be incorrect, as the DNA end agrees better with TRBJ2-7. From germline, CDR1 is SGHRS and CDR2 YFSETQ. This CDR3 has 18 amino acids. In DNA form, the CDR3 reads TGCGCCAGCAGCTTGGGTACTCTTCGGGACAGGGGCGACAATGAGCAGTACTTC. Translation: CASSLGTLRDRGDNEQYF.

The rearrangement links TRBV9 to TRBJ2-2; D ambiguous. The CDR3 extends over 16 amino acids. The germline CDR1 and CDR2 sequences are SGDLS and YYNGEE. Deletions cut 4 bases from V and 0 bases from J, with 13 bases between. CDR3 sequence: CASSLYSTTNTGELFF. In DNA, the CDR3 is TGTGCCAGCAGCTTATACTCAACCACGAACACCGGGGAGCTGTTTTTT.

The V and J genes are TRBV7-2 and TRBJ2-1, with unresolved D. Trimming removed 5 bases from V and 1 base from J, with 15 bases in between. The length of the CDR3 is 16 residues. Germline V gene lookup returns CDR1 SGHTA and CDR2 FQGNSA. The CDR3 region is CASSNGGALSYNEQFF. The DNA of the CDR3 is TGTGCCAGCAGCAACGGCGGCGCTTTGTCCTACAATGAGCAGTTCTTC.

This clonotype has a handful of counts. The chain uses TRBV6-2 or TRBV6-3 and TRBJ1-2; no firm D call. Trimming cost V 5 bases and J 6 bases, with 16 bases left between them. Germline CDR1 MNHEY, CDR2 SVGEGT. This CDR3 is 14 amino acids long. The CDR3 is CASSPIAGLDGYTF. CDR3 DNA: TGTGCCAGCAGTCCCATCGCCGGGTTGGATGGCTACACCTTC.

The CDR3 loop reads CASGSTGYYEQYF. The CDR3 DNA sequence: TGTGCCAGCGGTTCGACAGGGTACTACGAGCAGTACTTC. This chain connects TRBV6-2 or TRBV6-3 to TRBJ2-7; 7 bases line up with TRBD1. The germline gives CDR1 MNHEY, CDR2 SVGEGT. This CDR3 has 13 residues. The V gene end was trimmed by 8 bases and the J gene end by 3 bases; junction bases not matched to a gene: 7.

This clonotype was seen a handful of times. The chain employs TRBV21-1 and TRBJ1-2; whether TRBD1, the table's D call, matches the DNA was not checked. TRBV21-1 is tagged as a pseudogene. This CDR3 contains 15 residues. CDR3 in amino acids: CASSKEGQGNYGYTF. CDR3 DNA sequence: TGTGCCAGCAGCAAAGAGGGACAGGGGAACTATGGCTACACCTTC.

This chain connects TRBV6-2 or TRBV6-3 to TRBJ2-3; D is unresolved. There are 12 residues in the CDR3. Germline V CDR1 and CDR2: MNHEY, SVGEGT. V was pared by 5 bases and J by 6 bases, with 9 bases between. CDR3 nucleotides: TGTGCCAGCAGTATGGGGTGGGATACGCAGTATTTT. It codes for CASSMGWDTQYF.

The J gene is TRBJ2-2, the V gene TRBV20-1, with 15 bases lining up with TRBD2. Germline-derived CDR1 and CDR2 are DFQATT and SNEGSKA (reference sequence). The CDR3 totals 16 residues. The J segment lost 4 bases and the V segment lost 3 bases, leaving 3 bases of the junction unmatched. In DNA, the CDR3 is TGCAGTGCTAGGAAGGGACTAGCGGGAGGCACCGGGGAGCTGTTTTTT. This gives the protein CSARKGLAGGTGELFF.

The chain combines TRBV6-1 with TRBJ2-4, with D unresolved. Judging by the DNA end, TRBJ2-5 fits better; the J call may be wrong. The CDR3 has 15 amino acids. From germline, CDR1 is MNHNS and CDR2 SASEGT. Here the CDR3 reads CASSEGSKVRETQYF. As DNA, the CDR3 is TGTGCCAGCAGTGAGGGTAGTAAGGTTCGAGAGACCCAGTACTTC.

In regard to this clonotype: This clone may be a read error of a much larger clone one base away. The chain is built from TRBV7-2 and TRBJ1-2, with a possible D match to TRBD1 (6 bases). The CDR3 is made up of 15 amino acids. CDR1 and CDR2 from the germline V gene are SGHTA and FQGNSA. The chain's CDR3 is CAGSLGPGVNYGYTF. In nucleotides, the CDR3 is TGTGCCGGCAGCTTAGGCCCAGGGGTGAATTATGGCTACACCTTC.

This clonotype was counted only a few times. The chain employs TRBV5-1 and TRBJ2-6; D is tentatively TRBD1 or TRBD2 (6 bases each). Germline lookup yields CDR1 SGHRS and CDR2 YFSETQ. The CDR3 spans 19 residues. Trimming shortened V by 6 bases and J by 0 bases, and 22 bases separated the two germline ends. The CDR3 nucleotides are TGCGCCAGCACCCCTAGGGGGGATTTGGACCGCTCTGGGGCCAACGTCCTGACTTTC. Translation gives CASTPRGDLDRSGANVLTF.

This clonotype was found a few times. The J gene is TRBJ1-1, the V gene TRBV7-2; no clear D. V was cut by 0 bases and J by 1 base, with 6 bases left in between. CDR3 length: 14 amino acids. Germline V gene sequence: CDR1 SGHTA, CDR2 FQGNSA. The CDR3 DNA is TGTGCCAGCAGCTTAGCGCTTCCGAACACTGAAGCTTTCTTT. It encodes CASSLALPNTEAFF. The variable domain in full, with the rest retrieved from reference TRBV7-2 and TRBJ1-1, is GAGVSQSPSNKVTEKGKDVELRCDPISGHTALYWYRQSLGQGLEFLIYFQGNSAPDKSGLPSDRFSAERTGGSVSTLTIQRTQQEDSAVYLCASSLALPNTEAFFGQGTRLTVV.

The J gene is TRBJ2-3, the V gene TRBV24-1; no definite D call. Germline-derived CDR1 and CDR2 are KGHDR and SFDVKD. Trimming removed 3 bases at V and 5 bases at J, with 14 bases between. This CDR3 has 15 amino acids. Here the CDR3 reads CATSDPRRVGDTQYF. The CDR3 DNA is TGTGCCACCAGTGATCCACGCCGGGTGGGAGATACGCAGTATTTT.

This clonotype has a handful of counts. The J gene is TRBJ2-1, the V gene TRBV7-6; TRBD2 matches 8 bases. The V segment lost 1 base and the J segment 6 bases; nucleotides outside the gene matches: 8. Germline V gene lookup returns CDR1 SGHVS and CDR2 FNYEAQ. The CDR3 runs 16 residues. CDR3 nucleotides: TGTGCCAGCAGCTTAGTATCGGGGGGGCCGGTCAATGAGCAGTTCTTC. As protein: CASSLVSGGPVNEQFF.

This clonotype was detected once. V is TRBV4-3 and J is TRBJ2-3, with a possible D match to TRBD2 (5 bases). Trimming pared 4 bases from V and 0 bases from J, leaving 14 bases between. The CDR3 is made up of 16 amino acids. The germline gives CDR1 LGHNA, CDR2 YSLEER. Written as DNA, the CDR3 is TGCGCCAGCAGCCTACCGCGGGCGGCTAGCACAGATACGCAGTATTTT. This translates into CASSLPRAASTDTQYF.

Worth noting for this clonotype: Compared with germline, one end of the junction differs, possibly owing to a read error. CDR3 region: CASSSMTGLAYKQYF. The CDR3 bases are TGTGCCAGCAGCTCCATGACAGGGTTAGCCTACAAGCAGTACTTC. The chain recombines TRBV7-2 with TRBJ2-7; 7 nucleotides match TRBD1. Per the germline V gene, CDR1 is SGHTA and CDR2 is FQGNSA. CDR3 length: 15 amino acids.